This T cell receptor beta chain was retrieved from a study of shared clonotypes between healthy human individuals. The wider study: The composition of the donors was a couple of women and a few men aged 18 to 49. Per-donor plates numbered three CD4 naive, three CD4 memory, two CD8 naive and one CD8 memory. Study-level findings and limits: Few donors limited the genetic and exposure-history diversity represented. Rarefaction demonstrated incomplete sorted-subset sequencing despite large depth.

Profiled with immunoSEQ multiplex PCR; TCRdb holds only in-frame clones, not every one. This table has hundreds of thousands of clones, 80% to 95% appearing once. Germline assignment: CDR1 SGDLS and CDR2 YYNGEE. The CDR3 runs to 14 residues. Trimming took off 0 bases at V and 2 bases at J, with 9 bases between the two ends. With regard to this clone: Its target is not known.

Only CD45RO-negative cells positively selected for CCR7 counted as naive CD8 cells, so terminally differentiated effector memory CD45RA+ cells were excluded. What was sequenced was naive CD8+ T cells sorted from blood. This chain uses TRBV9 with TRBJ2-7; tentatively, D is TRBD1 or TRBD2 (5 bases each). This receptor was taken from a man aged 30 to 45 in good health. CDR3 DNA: TGTGCCAGCAGCGTAGGGGGGTTCGCCTACGAGCAGTACTTC. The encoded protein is CASSVGGFAYEQYF.